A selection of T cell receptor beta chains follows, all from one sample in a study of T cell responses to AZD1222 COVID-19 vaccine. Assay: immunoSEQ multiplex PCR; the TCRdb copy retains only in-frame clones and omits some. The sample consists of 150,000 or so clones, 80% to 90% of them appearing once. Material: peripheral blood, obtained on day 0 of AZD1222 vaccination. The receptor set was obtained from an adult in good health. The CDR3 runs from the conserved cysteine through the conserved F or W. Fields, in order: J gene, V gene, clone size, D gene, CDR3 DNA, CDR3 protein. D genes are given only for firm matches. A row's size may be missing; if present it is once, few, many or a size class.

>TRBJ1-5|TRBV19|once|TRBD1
TGTGCCAGTAGTGCCCGACAGGGGGCTTATAGCAATCAGCCCCAGCATTTT
CASSARQGAYSNQPQHF
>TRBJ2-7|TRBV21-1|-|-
TGTGCCAGCAGCAAAGCGGGCAGGAGGGCCTACGAGCAGTACTTC
CASSKAGRRAYEQYF
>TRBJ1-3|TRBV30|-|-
TGTGCCTGGCGGGAGCGGGCTGGAAACACCATATATTTT
CAWRERAGNTIYF
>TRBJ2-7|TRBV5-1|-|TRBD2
TGCGCCAGCAGGGGGAGGACTAGCGGGAGTGAGCAGTACTTC
CASRGRTSGSEQYF
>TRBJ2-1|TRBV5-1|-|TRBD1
TGCGCCAGCAACACAGCCGGGACAGGTCTCTACAATGAGCAGTTCTTC
CASNTAGTGLYNEQFF
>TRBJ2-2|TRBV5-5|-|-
TGTGCCAGCAGCGTCGGACCGAACACCGGGGAGCTGTTTTTT
CASSVGPNTGELFF
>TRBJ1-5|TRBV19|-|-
TGTGCCAGTAATAAGGCCCCGGGGTATCAGCCCCAGCATTTT
CASNKAPGYQPQHF
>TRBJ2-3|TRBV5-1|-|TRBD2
TGCGCCAGCAGCACCCAAGTCCCGGCGGGAGGCGGAAATACGCAGTATTTT
CASSTQVPAGGGNTQYF
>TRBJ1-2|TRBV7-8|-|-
TGTGCCAGCAGCCCAACTCGGGCGAGGACTAACTATGGCTACACCTTC
CASSPTRARTNYGYTF
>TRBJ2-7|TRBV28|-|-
TGTGCCAGCAGTTTATTATATGAGGGGGCCTACGAGCAGTACTTC
CASSLLYEGAYEQYF
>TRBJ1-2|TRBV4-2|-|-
TGTGCCAGCAGCCAAGACATGACCTGGGGCTACACCTTC
CASSQDMTWGYTF
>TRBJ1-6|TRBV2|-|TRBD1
TGTGCCAGCAGGGAGACAGGGGCCTATAATTCACCCCTCCACTTT
CASRETGAYNSPLHF
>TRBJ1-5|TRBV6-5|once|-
TGTGCCAGCAGGGTAAGGGATAGCAATCAGCCCCAGCATTTT
CASRVRDSNQPQHF
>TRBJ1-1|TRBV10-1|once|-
TGCGCCAGCAGTGAGTCGCGGGGGTCCGCTGAAGCTTTCTTT
CASSESRGSAEAFF
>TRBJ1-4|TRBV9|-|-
TGTGCCAGCAGCCCCCGTGGAAGTTACGGAGAAAAACTGTTTTTT
CASSPRGSYGEKLFF
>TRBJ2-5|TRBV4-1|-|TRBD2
TGCGCCAGCAGCCCGGCCGGGACTAGCGGGAGGGCGCTTCAAGAGACCCAGTACTTC
CASSPAGTSGRALQETQYF